This T cell receptor (beta chain) was sequenced in a study of blood T cell repertoires in COVID-19. Turning to the study itself: Whether acute or convalescent, the COVID-19 samples came from the United States, Italy and Spain. PBMCs, B-cell-depleted T cells, or T cells provided the cDNA or gDNA that made up the material.

Germline V lookup: CDR1 SGHNT, CDR2 YYREEE (reference sequence). V was shortened by 0 bases and J by 5 bases, with 9 bases between the two germline ends. The CDR3 extends over 14 amino acids. Per the original methods: Counts of nucleated cells, estimated from reference gene primer amplification, were obtained. The assay was immunoSEQ multiplex PCR, and TCRdb's table has in-frame clones only and misses some. V and J calls and clone size follow that table, whereas D and trimming were derived from the DNA. This table has around 200,000 clones, about 85% appearing once. The receptor's source is a man aged 35 to 55 with acute or convalescent COVID-19. This sequence joins TRBV5-4 and TRBJ2-1; D ambiguous. Sequenced material: peripheral blood. CDR3 protein: CASSLGQSNNEQFF. The CDR3 DNA sequence: TGTGCCAGCAGCTTGGGACAATCGAACAATGAGCAGTTCTTC.